The clone carrying this T cell receptor (beta chain) is categorized as medium-sized. Its target is unknown. Normal breast often needed about 100-300 mg of tissue for enough DNA. The data were obtained in a study of early stage breast cancer tumors. CDR1 SGHVS and CDR2 FQNEAQ come from the germline V gene. This CDR3 region has 14 residues. Trimming took 0 bases from V and 0 from J, leaving 3 bases between them. The study's findings and limits: Tumors had around 2.4-fold higher T cell density than normal breast.

The repertoire was sequenced with immunoSEQ multiplex PCR; TCRdb's copy has only in-frame clones and lacks some. The sample lists fewer than 15,000 clones, approximately 84% occurring once. This chain joins TRBV7-8 and TRBJ2-1; D is unclear. Specimen: normal breast tissue next to the tumor. The receptor's source is a person aged 30 to 39 with breast cancer. CDR3 DNA sequence: TGTGCCAGCAGCTTAGCGGTCTCCTACAATGAGCAGTTCTTC. It yields the protein CASSLAVSYNEQFF.